These 11 T cell receptor beta chains were all obtained from the same sample, sequenced in a study of T cell repertoires in aging, cancer and after chemotherapy. Peripheral blood genomic DNA, not sorted cells or RNA, was the template. Rearranged V-D-J TRB sequences were amplified with a mixed TRB-A/B primer pool. TCRdb processed the multiplex PCR reads anew with MiXCR; each CDR3 protein has one entry. The table lists more than 6,000 distinct CDR3 sequences, roughly 22% of them singletons. Sequenced input: blood. The receptors were gathered from a human donor with a blood cancer.

The sample holds a few counts of this clonotype. The chain couples TRBV4-2 to TRBJ2-7; no clear D gene. Germline values: CDR1 LGHNA, CDR2 YNFKEQ. CDR3 size: 14 residues. Trimming took off 4 bases at V and 3 bases at J, with 13 bases between the two ends. The CDR3 DNA sequence: TGTGCCAGCAGCCCAACTTATAACAACTACGAGCAGTACTTC. Protein product: CASSPTYNNYEQYF.

The chain joins TRBV6-1 to TRBJ2-5; maybe TRBD2 (6 bases). With 6 bases removed from V and 5 bases from J, the gap between germline ends came to 16 bases. From germline, CDR1 is MNHNS and CDR2 SASEGT. The CDR3 spans 14 residues. In nucleotides, the CDR3 is TGTGCCAGCAGAGAGCGGGCCGGTGGGGAGACCCAGTACTTC. Protein sequence: CASRERAGGETQYF.

This clonotype is deemed medium-sized (0.01 to 0.1%). V is TRBV30 and J is TRBJ2-1; 10 bases match TRBD2. The length of the CDR3 is 14 residues. Germline V gives CDR1 GTSNPN, CDR2 SVGIG (reference sequence). V trimming: 1 base; J trimming: 7 bases; junction bases outside the gene matches: 4. The CDR3 loop is CAWSATSGKNEQFF. The CDR3 bases are TGTGCCTGGAGTGCTACTAGCGGGAAAAATGAGCAGTTCTTC.

This clonotype is medium-sized (0.01 to 0.1%) by share. The genes are TRBV6-5 and TRBJ1-2, with D unresolved. The germline gives CDR1 MNHEY, CDR2 SVGAGI. This CDR3 spans 11 amino acids. Trimming pared 6 bases from V and 5 bases from J, leaving 7 bases between. The CDR3: CASSSKYGYTF. For the CDR3, the DNA is TGTGCCAGCAGCTCCAAATATGGCTACACCTTC.

The V gene is TRBV6-1, the J gene TRBJ1-1; unclear D gene. V was clipped by 6 bases and J by 4 bases, with 15 bases between them. This CDR3 contains 14 residues. Germline CDR1 is MNHNS and CDR2 is SASEGT. In nucleotides, the CDR3 is TGTGCCAGCAGGTCGGACGTTCCTGGCACTGAAGCTTTCTTT. It encodes CASRSDVPGTEAFF.

In regard to this clonotype: This may stem from a read error, because a much larger clone lies one nucleotide away. The final CDR3 position lacks the conserved phenylalanine or tryptophan, pointing to a likely read error. V and J are TRBV27 and TRBJ2-2; TRBD2 matches at 14 bases. The germline gives CDR1 MNHEY, CDR2 SMNVEV (reference sequence). The CDR3 length is 16 residues. Trimming at V came to 6 bases and at J to 6 bases, leaving 6 bases not matched to a gene. The CDR3 coding sequence is TGTGCCAGCAGCTTCGGACTAGCGGGAGGACCCGGGGAGCTGTTTTTA. This encodes CASSFGLAGGPGELFL.

Judged by abundance, this clonotype is medium-sized. The chain is built from TRBV6-2 or TRBV6-3 and TRBJ1-5; 7 bases are shared with TRBD1. Germline CDR1 and CDR2: MNHEY and SVGEGT. V gave up 2 bases and J gave up 6 bases; unmatched junction bases: 7. The CDR3 is 15 amino acids. CDR3 nucleotide sequence: TGTGCCAGCAGTTACACCGACAGGGCCGGTCAGCCCCAGCATTTT. Its translation is CASSYTDRAGQPQHF.

The V call is TRBV5-1, the J call TRBJ2-5; the match to TRBD2 covers 7 bases. Germline-derived CDR1 and CDR2 are SGHRS and YFSETQ. The junction had 12 bases not matched to a gene; V was cut back by 2 bases and J by 5 bases. The CDR3 covers 16 residues. The CDR3 DNA sequence: TGCGCCAGCAGCTTTGGAGGGACTAACAAGGCGGAGACCCAGTACTTC. This codes for CASSFGGTNKAETQYF.

Sample share makes this clonotype medium-sized (0.01 to 0.1%). The rearrangement uses TRBV19 and TRBJ1-4; D unclear. Germline V gene data show CDR1 as LNHDA and CDR2 as SQIVND (reference sequence). Trimming took off 4 bases at V and 4 bases at J, with 16 bases between the two ends. The CDR3 is 16 residues long. The CDR3 sequence: CASSNPSGVVNEKLFF. In DNA form, the CDR3 reads TGTGCCAGTAGTAACCCCTCTGGGGTAGTTAATGAAAAACTGTTTTTT.

This rearrangement joins TRBV20-1 to TRBJ1-1; D gene uncertain. With 4 bases removed from V and 0 bases from J, the gap between germline ends came to 6 bases. Germline V lookup: CDR1 DFQATT, CDR2 SNEGSKA (reference sequence). The CDR3 consists of 12 residues. CDR3 region: CSAIRMNTEAFF. The CDR3 DNA reads TGCAGTGCTATCAGGATGAACACTGAAGCTTTCTTT.

A remark on this clonotype: A much larger clone sits a single nucleotide away, making a read error possible. The rearrangement joins TRBV29-1 to TRBJ1-1; the match to TRBD1 covers 7 bases. This CDR3 has 14 amino acids. The germline V gene encodes CDR1 SQVTM and CDR2 ANQGSEA. Germline trimming cut 3 bases from V and 9 bases from J; bases unmatched to any gene: 13. CDR3 in amino acids: CSVDRGRAGTKAFF. CDR3 DNA: TGCAGCGTTGACAGGGGGAGAGCGGGAACTAAAGCTTTCTTT.